This T cell receptor beta chain was captured by sequencing in a study of OX40 agonist ivuxolimab in advanced cancers. Across the study: An agonistic human IgG2 monoclonal antibody against OX40 (CD134) was given. Antecedent anti-PD-1, anti-PD-L1 or anti-CTLA-4 therapy was permissible, with under 50% having received some. Findings and limits, study-wide: Expanded peripheral T-cell antigen specificity went undetermined.

Only in-frame clones appear in the TCRdb table, and some are missing; sequencing was by immunoSEQ multiplex PCR. The sample comprises around 51,000 clones, about 78% of which are singletons, and roughly 2% rests with the top ten. About this clone: No antigen is known for it.

Trimming took off 5 bases at V and 0 bases at J, with 8 bases between the two ends. The V gene's germline CDR1 is SGHTA and CDR2 FQGTGA. The length of the CDR3 is 14 residues. The sample in question was CD4+ or CD8+ T cells sorted from blood, obtained in a trial of the OX40 agonist ivuxolimab. V usage is TRBV7-3 and J usage is TRBJ1-3; D is unresolved. This clonotype was obtained from an adult with an advanced solid tumor such as melanoma, head and neck, liver or kidney cancer. CDR3 loop: CASSERRSGNTIYF. In DNA, the CDR3 is TGTGCCAGCAGCGAGCGGCGCTCTGGAAACACCATATATTTT.